One and the same sample provided the 2 T cell receptor beta chains below, sequenced in a study of T cell repertoires in cytomegalovirus infection. TCRdb redid the calling of the reads with MiXCR, one entry per CDR3 protein. The sample has roughly 630,000 distinct CDR3 sequences, roughly a quarter seen once. Sequenced input: CD8+ T cells from PBMCs. Receptors were obtained from a human donor in good health (CMV status not recorded). Some clones in this sample may be carry-over from other donors' samples.

The chain carries TRBV9 and TRBJ2-1; 9 bases line up with TRBD2. J gave up 3 bases and V 0 bases, and 4 bases lay outside the gene matches. The CDR3 is 16 amino acids. The germline V gene encodes CDR1 SGDLS and CDR2 YYNGEE. In DNA form, the CDR3 reads TGTGCCAGCAGCGTAGGGGGTAGCGGGGGCTACAATGAGCAGTTCTTC. Translating gives CASSVGGSGGYNEQFF.

This clonotype has at least ten counts. The V gene is TRBV7-2, the J gene TRBJ2-1; 7 nucleotides agree with TRBD2. The CDR3 contains 15 residues. The trim removed 1 base at V and 8 bases at J, leaving 8 bases unmatched. CDR1 is SGHTA, CDR2 FQGNSA, per germline. This CDR3 is CASSLVAGVWDEQFF. In DNA form, the CDR3 reads TGTGCCAGCAGCTTAGTGGCGGGGGTTTGGGATGAGCAGTTCTTC.